The 23 T cell receptor beta chains listed next were all sequenced from one sample in a study of OX40 agonist ivuxolimab in advanced cancers. Assay used: immunoSEQ multiplex PCR; TCRdb lists only in-frame clones, some missing. The sample lists 25,000 to 35,000 clones; 65% to 90% were seen once. The sample here was CD4+ or CD8+ T cells sorted from blood, taken in a trial of the OX40 agonist ivuxolimab. The source is an adult with an advanced solid tumor such as melanoma, head and neck, liver or kidney cancer.

The chain employs TRBV28 and TRBJ2-7; 8 bases fit TRBD2. Trimming removed 7 bases from V and 3 bases from J; junction bases left unmatched: 8. Germline V CDR1 and CDR2: MDHEN, SYDVKM. The CDR3 is 14 amino acids. The CDR3 coding sequence is TGTGCCAGCACCCTCGCGGGAGGCCTCTACGAGCAGTACTTC. Amino acids: CASTLAGGLYEQYF.

The V and J genes are TRBV19 and TRBJ2-3; the D is unclear. CDR3 length: 17 amino acids. Trimming took 3 bases from V and 0 from J, leaving 16 bases between them. Germline lookup yields CDR1 LNHDA and CDR2 SQIVND (reference sequence). The DNA for the CDR3 is TGTGCCAGTAGTATGCCCAGCGATCGAACTAGCACAGATACGCAGTATTTT. Translation: CASSMPSDRTSTDTQYF.

The chain carries TRBV21-1 and TRBJ2-7. TRBV21-1 is described as a pseudogene. The CDR3 consists of 14 residues. The CDR3 region has the DNA TGTGCCAGCAGCATTCGGCCCGGTGTCTACGAGCAGTACTTC. Translating it yields CASSIRPGVYEQYF.

The chain joins TRBV4-1 to TRBJ2-7; D may be TRBD1 (6 bases). Trimming cost V 4 bases and J 1 base, with 11 bases left between them. This CDR3 has 14 residues. CDR1 and CDR2 from the germline V gene are MGHRA and YSYEKL. This CDR3 reads CASSLTTGSYEQYF. Here the CDR3 DNA reads TGCGCCAGCAGCCTAACAACAGGGTCCTACGAGCAGTACTTC.

The CDR3 loop reads CASSIDPLSSYNEQFF. Written as DNA, the CDR3 is TGTGCCAGTAGTATAGATCCCCTGAGCTCCTACAATGAGCAGTTCTTC. The V and J genes are TRBV19 and TRBJ2-1; no definite D call. The CDR3 spans 16 residues. Germline V gene data show CDR1 as LNHDA and CDR2 as SQIVND (reference sequence). Trimming took off 0 bases at V and 0 bases at J, with 9 bases between the two ends.

The chain has TRBV14 and TRBJ2-6; D perhaps matches TRBD2 (6 bases). Trimming pared 5 bases from V and 0 bases from J, leaving 23 bases between. In germline, CDR1 is SGHDN, CDR2 FVKESK. This CDR3 is 20 amino acids long. The CDR3 region has the DNA TGTGCCAGCAGCGAACCCCTGGCGGGATCTACCTACTCTGGGGCCAACGTCCTGACTTTC. Its protein product is CASSEPLAGSTYSGANVLTF.

The chain carries TRBV10-3 and TRBJ2-7, with 9 bases fitting TRBD2. The germline CDR1 and CDR2 sequences are ENHRY and SYGVKD. After removal of 3 bases from V and 7 bases from J, the junction contained 7 bases not matched to a gene. CDR3 length equals 14 residues. The CDR3 spells CAISDASGTKEQYF. CDR3 in DNA: TGTGCCATCAGTGACGCTAGCGGGACGAAAGAGCAGTACTTC.

This chain joins TRBV27 and TRBJ2-7; weak D call: TRBD1 (6 bases). V shed 6 bases and J shed 2 bases, with 8 bases lying between them. The CDR3 spans 12 residues. CDR1 is MNHEY and CDR2 is SMNVEV in the germline V gene (reference sequence). The CDR3 nucleotides read TGTGCCAGCAGGACAGGAGCCTACGAGCAGTACTTC. This codes for CASRTGAYEQYF.

The gene calls are TRBV11-2 and TRBJ1-4, with TRBD1 identical over 7 bases. The V gene's germline CDR1 is SGHAT and CDR2 FQNNGV. The CDR3 is 16 residues long. Trimming cost V 3 bases and J 3 bases; bases outside gene matches: 7. The CDR3 spells CASSLTVDRSNEKLFF. The CDR3 bases are TGTGCCAGCAGCTTGACTGTGGACAGGTCTAATGAAAAACTGTTTTTT.

Comments on this clone: This same CDR3 is encoded by further DNA sequences in the sample. The rearrangement uses TRBV5-1 and TRBJ2-5; 10 bases are shared with TRBD1. CDR1 and CDR2 from the germline V gene are SGHRS and YFSETQ. CDR3 size: 13 residues. Trimming cost V 4 bases and J 5 bases; bases outside gene matches: 2. The chain's CDR3 is CASSTGQGETQYF. The DNA for the CDR3 is TGCGCCAGCAGCACGGGACAGGGGGAGACCCAGTACTTC.

In its sample, this clone was seen a few times. The V gene is TRBV11-1, the J gene TRBJ2-3; possible D gene TRBD2, 6 bases. Looked up from germline, CDR1 is SGHAT and CDR2 is FQDESV (reference sequence). Trimming stripped 6 bases from V and 1 base from J, with 11 bases between. The CDR3 length is 14 residues. The CDR3 region has the DNA TGTGCCAGCAGGCCGGGACTCCGCACAGATACGCAGTATTTT. Amino acid sequence: CASRPGLRTDTQYF.

The CDR3 DNA is TGTGCCAGTACCGGGACAGGAGGGCATGAGCAGTTCTTC. Amino acid sequence: CASTGTGGHEQFF. This sequence joins TRBV9 and TRBJ2-1; 8 nucleotides agree with TRBD1. V shed 8 bases and J 8 bases; nucleotides not matched to a gene: 9. Germline CDR1 and CDR2: SGDLS and YYNGEE. The CDR3 has 13 amino acids.

This sequence joins TRBV27 and TRBJ1-2; 8 bases match TRBD1. The CDR3 contains 14 residues. Germline V gene lookup returns CDR1 MNHEY and CDR2 SMNVEV (reference sequence). Trimming cost V 6 bases and J 3 bases; bases outside gene matches: 6. CDR3 in amino acids: CASRLTGADYGYTF. The CDR3 coding sequence is TGTGCCAGCAGACTGACAGGGGCAGACTATGGCTACACCTTC.

V and J are TRBV7-9 and TRBJ2-3; D is tentatively TRBD1 or TRBD2 (6 bases each). The CDR3 covers 16 residues. Per germline, CDR1 SEHNR and CDR2 FQNEAQ (reference sequence). V lost 3 bases, J lost 1 base, and 14 bases lay in between. The CDR3 protein is CASSLRDTPGTDTQYF. Written as DNA, the CDR3 is TGTGCCAGCAGCTTGCGGGACACTCCAGGCACAGATACGCAGTATTTT.

This chain connects TRBV15 to TRBJ1-2; 10 bases map to TRBD1. CDR1 LNHNV and CDR2 YYDKDF come from the germline V gene (reference sequence). After removal of 8 bases from V and 6 bases from J, the junction contained 6 bases not matched to a gene. CDR3 size: 13 residues. The chain's CDR3 is CATAPGQGNGYTF. The CDR3 DNA reads as TGTGCCACCGCTCCGGGACAGGGGAATGGCTACACCTTC.

The rearrangement links TRBV6-5 to TRBJ1-1; D is unclear. V was clipped by 8 bases and J by 1 base, with 11 bases between them. CDR1 is MNHEY and CDR2 is SVGAGI in the germline V gene. The CDR3 runs 13 residues. The CDR3 bases are TGTGCCAGCGGGATAGGCTGGAACACTGAAGCTTTCTTT. It is translated as CASGIGWNTEAFF.

The chain combines TRBV19 with TRBJ2-1; weak D call: TRBD1 (5 bases). V gave up 8 bases and J gave up 4 bases, with 15 bases separating them. This CDR3 has 14 amino acids. Looked up from germline, CDR1 is LNHDA and CDR2 is SQIVND (reference sequence). CDR3 residues: CASHRRGSYNEQFF. The CDR3 DNA is TGTGCCAGTCACAGAAGGGGCAGTTACAATGAGCAGTTCTTC. Drawing the rest from reference TRBV19 and TRBJ2-1, the complete variable domain is DGGITQSPKYLFRKEGQNVTLSCEQNLNHDAMYWYRQDPGQGLRLIYYSQIVNDFQKGDIAEGYSVSREKKESFPLTVTSAQKNPTAFYLCASHRRGSYNEQFFGPGTRLTVL.

The chain couples TRBV10-3 to TRBJ1-4; the match to TRBD1 covers 11 bases. Germline CDR1 and CDR2: ENHRY and SYGVKD. With 10 bases clipped from V and 5 bases from J, the junction kept 9 bases outside the gene matches. The CDR3 has 15 amino acids. This CDR3 is CATASGTGGNEKLFF. In DNA, the CDR3 is TGTGCCACCGCATCCGGGACAGGGGGAAATGAAAAACTGTTTTTT.

The chain joins TRBV10-1 to TRBJ2-2; no firm D call. Trimming left V 6 bases short and J 1 base short, with 6 bases between. The germline V gene has CDR1 WNHNN and CDR2 SYGVQD (reference sequence). This CDR3 contains 13 residues. The CDR3 loop reads CASRRGNTGELFF. In DNA form, the CDR3 reads TGCGCCAGCAGAAGAGGGAACACCGGGGAGCTGTTTTTT.

The DNA of the CDR3 is TGCGCCAGCAGCTCCGACAGGGGCTACGAGCAGTACTTC. It encodes CASSSDRGYEQYF. The rearrangement joins TRBV4-1 to TRBJ2-7, with 8 bases that match TRBD1. V trimming: 5 bases; J trimming: 3 bases; junction bases outside the gene matches: 3. CDR3 size: 13 residues. CDR1 is MGHRA and CDR2 is YSYEKL in the germline V gene.

The chain joins TRBV6-6 to TRBJ2-3, with 8 bases lining up with TRBD2. V was clipped by 6 bases and J by 4 bases; unmatched bases: 6. This CDR3 has 14 amino acids. The germline V gene encodes CDR1 MNHNY and CDR2 SVGAGI (reference sequence). The CDR3 loop is CASRGGLDSDTQYF. As DNA, the CDR3 is TGTGCCAGCAGGGGGGGACTAGATTCAGATACGCAGTATTTT.

This chain connects TRBV7-9 to TRBJ1-2; no firm D call. Trimming cost V 5 bases and J 2 bases, with 15 bases left between them. This CDR3 has 15 residues. CDR1 is SEHNR, CDR2 FQNEAQ, per germline (reference sequence). The CDR3 bases are TGTGCCAGCAGCGTCACCGGGTCTCCCAACTATGGCTACACCTTC. Translation: CASSVTGSPNYGYTF. The complete variable domain, with remaining parts taken from reference TRBV7-9 and TRBJ1-2, reads DTGVSQNPRHKITKRGQNVTFRCDPISEHNRLYWYRQTLGQGPEFLTYFQNEAQLEKSRLLSDRFSAERPKGSFSTLEIQRTEQGDSAMYLCASSVTGSPNYGYTFGSGTRLTVV.

This chain uses TRBV6-6 with TRBJ2-1, with 11 bases matching TRBD2. V shed 5 bases, J shed 8 bases, and the junction held 8 bases outside the gene matches. CDR1 MNHNY and CDR2 SVGAGI come from the germline V gene (reference sequence). This CDR3 is 15 amino acids long. CDR3 sequence reads: CASSQTSGSLDEQFF. The CDR3 DNA reads TGTGCCAGCAGTCAAACTAGCGGGAGTCTCGATGAGCAGTTCTTC.